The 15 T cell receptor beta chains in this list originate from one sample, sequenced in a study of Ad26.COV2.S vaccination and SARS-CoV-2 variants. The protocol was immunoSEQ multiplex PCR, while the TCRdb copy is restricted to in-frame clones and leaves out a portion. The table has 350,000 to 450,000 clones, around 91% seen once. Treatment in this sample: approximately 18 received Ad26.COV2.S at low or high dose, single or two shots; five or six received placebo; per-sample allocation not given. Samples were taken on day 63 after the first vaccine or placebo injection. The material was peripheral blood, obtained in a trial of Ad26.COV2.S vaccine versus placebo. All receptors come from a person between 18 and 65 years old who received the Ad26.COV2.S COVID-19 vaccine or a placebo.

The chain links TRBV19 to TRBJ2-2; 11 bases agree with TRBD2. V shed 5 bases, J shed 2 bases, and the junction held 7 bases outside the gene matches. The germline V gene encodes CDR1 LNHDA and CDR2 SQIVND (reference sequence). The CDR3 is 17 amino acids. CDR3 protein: CASSSSGTSGNTGELFF. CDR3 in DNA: TGTGCCAGTAGTTCCTCTGGGACTAGCGGAAACACCGGGGAGCTGTTTTTT.

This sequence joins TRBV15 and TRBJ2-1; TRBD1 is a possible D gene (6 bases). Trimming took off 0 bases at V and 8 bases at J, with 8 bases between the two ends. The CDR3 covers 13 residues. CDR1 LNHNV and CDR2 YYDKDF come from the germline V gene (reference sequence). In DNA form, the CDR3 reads TGTGCCACCAGCAGAGATCCAGGGGATGAGCAGTTCTTC. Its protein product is CATSRDPGDEQFF.

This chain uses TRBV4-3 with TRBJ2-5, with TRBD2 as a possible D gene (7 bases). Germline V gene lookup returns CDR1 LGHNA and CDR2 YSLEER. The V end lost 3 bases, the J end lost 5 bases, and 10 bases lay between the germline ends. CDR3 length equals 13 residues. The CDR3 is CASSQGRGETQYF. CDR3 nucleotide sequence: TGCGCCAGCAGCCAGGGGAGGGGGGAGACCCAGTACTTC.

Written as DNA, the CDR3 is TGTGCCAGTAGTATAAAGGCTAGCGGCACCGGGGAGCTGTTTTTT. Protein sequence: CASSIKASGTGELFF. The V call is TRBV19, the J call TRBJ2-2; the match to TRBD2 covers 7 bases. Looked up from germline, CDR1 is LNHDA and CDR2 is SQIVND (reference sequence). This CDR3 is 15 amino acids long. Trimming removed 2 bases from V and 4 bases from J; junction bases left unmatched: 4.

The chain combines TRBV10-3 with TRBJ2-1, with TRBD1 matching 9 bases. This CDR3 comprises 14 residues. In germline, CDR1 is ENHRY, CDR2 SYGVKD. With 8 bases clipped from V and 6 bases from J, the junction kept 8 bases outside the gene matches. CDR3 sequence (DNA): TGTGCCATCGGAGGGGGGACAGGGACCAATGAGCAGTTCTTC. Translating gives CAIGGGTGTNEQFF.

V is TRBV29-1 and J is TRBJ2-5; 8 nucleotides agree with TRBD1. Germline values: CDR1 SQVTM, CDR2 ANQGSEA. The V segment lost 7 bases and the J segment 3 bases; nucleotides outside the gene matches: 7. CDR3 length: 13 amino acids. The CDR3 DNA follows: TGCAGCGCTCCGGACAGGGTTGAAGAGACCCAGTACTTC. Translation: CSAPDRVEETQYF.

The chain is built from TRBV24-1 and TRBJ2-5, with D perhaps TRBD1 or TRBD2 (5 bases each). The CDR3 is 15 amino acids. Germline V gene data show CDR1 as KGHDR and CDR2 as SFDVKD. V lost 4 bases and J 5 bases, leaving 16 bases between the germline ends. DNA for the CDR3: TGTGCCACCAGTGAGGCCTGGGGGATCGGGGAGACCCAGTACTTC. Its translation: CATSEAWGIGETQYF.

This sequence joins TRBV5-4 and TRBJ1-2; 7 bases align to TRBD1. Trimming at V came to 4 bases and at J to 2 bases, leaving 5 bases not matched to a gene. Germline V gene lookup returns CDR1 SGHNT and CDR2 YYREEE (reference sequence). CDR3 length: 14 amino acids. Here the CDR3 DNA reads TGTGCCAGCAGCCGAGGACAGGAGAACTATGGCTACACCTTC. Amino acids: CASSRGQENYGYTF. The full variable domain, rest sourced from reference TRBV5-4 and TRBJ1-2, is ETGVTQSPTHLIKTRGQQVTLRCSSQSGHNTVSWYQQALGQGPQFIFQYYREEENGRGNFPPRFSGLQFPNYSSELNVNALELDDSALYLCASSRGQENYGYTFGSGTRLTVV.

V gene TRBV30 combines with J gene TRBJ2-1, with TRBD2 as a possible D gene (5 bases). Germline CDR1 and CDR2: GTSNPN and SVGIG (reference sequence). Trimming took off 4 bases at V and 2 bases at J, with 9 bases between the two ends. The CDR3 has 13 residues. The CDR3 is CAWTLAPYNEQFF. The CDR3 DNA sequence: TGTGCCTGGACTCTAGCCCCCTACAATGAGCAGTTCTTC.

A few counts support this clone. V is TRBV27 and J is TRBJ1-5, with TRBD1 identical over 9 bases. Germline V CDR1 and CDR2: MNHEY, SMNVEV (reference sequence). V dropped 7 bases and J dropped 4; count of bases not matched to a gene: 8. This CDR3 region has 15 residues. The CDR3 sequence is CASKTGQGPNQPQHF. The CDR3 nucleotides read TGTGCCAGCAAGACGGGACAGGGACCAAATCAGCCCCAGCATTTT.

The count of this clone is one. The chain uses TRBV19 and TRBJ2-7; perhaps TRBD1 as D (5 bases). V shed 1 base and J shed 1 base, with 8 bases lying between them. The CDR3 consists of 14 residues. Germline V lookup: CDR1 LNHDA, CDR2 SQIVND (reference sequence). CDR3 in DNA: TGTGCCAGTAGTATAGGAGACAGATCCTACGAGCAGTACTTC. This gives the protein CASSIGDRSYEQYF.

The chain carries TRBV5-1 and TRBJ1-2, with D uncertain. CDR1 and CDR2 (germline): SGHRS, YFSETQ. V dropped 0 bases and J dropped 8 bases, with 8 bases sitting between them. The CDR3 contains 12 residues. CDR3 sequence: CASSLEGEGYTF. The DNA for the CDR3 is TGCGCCAGCAGCTTGGAGGGCGAGGGCTACACCTTC.

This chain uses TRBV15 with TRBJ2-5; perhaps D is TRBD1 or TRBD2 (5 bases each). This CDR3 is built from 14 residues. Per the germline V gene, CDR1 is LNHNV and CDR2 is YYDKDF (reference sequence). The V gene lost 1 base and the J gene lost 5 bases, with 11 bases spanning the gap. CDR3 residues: CATSRGQGGETQYF. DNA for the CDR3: TGTGCCACCAGCAGAGGGCAGGGCGGGGAGACCCAGTACTTC.

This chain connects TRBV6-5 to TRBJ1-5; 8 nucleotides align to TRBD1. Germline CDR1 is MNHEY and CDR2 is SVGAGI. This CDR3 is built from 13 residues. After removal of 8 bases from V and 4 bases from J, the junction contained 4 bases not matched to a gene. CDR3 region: CASGRGPNQPQHF. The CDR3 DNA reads TGTGCCAGCGGCAGGGGGCCTAATCAGCCCCAGCATTTT.

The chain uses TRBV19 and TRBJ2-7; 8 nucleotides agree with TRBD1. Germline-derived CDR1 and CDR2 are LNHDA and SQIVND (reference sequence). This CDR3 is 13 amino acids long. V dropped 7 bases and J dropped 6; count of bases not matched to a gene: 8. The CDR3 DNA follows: TGTGCCAGTACTCCCCAGGGGGCGCGCGAGCAGTACTTC. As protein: CASTPQGAREQYF.